This passage covers 10 T cell receptor beta chains from one sample sequenced in a study of CD8 T cells in Susac syndrome (dated by TCRdb to between 2018 and 2021). Libraries were built with the immunoSEQ multiplex PCR assay. RNA was extracted using the RNeasy kit, and 0.5 to 1 microgram was reverse transcribed with random hexamers. TCRdb's own reprocessing of the public reads used fastp at Q25 and MiXCR and kept productive beta chains. Rows with a matching CDR3 protein are joined into one entry that keeps the most common DNA and genes. The sample table shows around 190,000 distinct CDR3 sequences, and approximately 95% are seen once. In total, the top ten clones hold around 0.16% of the sample. Sequencing input: CD8+ T cells from PBMCs. Receptors originate from a human donor with multiple sclerosis.

The rearrangement uses TRBV4-1 and TRBJ2-3; no firm D call. V shed 0 bases and J shed 3 bases, with 13 bases lying between them. Germline CDR1 and CDR2: MGHRA and YSYEKL. The CDR3 sequence is 16 residues long. The CDR3 DNA reads TGCGCCAGCAGCCAAGATGTGCGCGGAAGGACAGATACGCAGTATTTT. Translated, it gives CASSQDVRGRTDTQYF.

The chain recombines TRBV27 with TRBJ1-6, with unresolved D. The CDR3 spans 13 residues. The germline CDR1 and CDR2 sequences are MNHEY and SMNVEV (reference sequence). V was shortened by 5 bases and J by 8 bases, with 10 bases between the two germline ends. CDR3 region: CASSRGVYSPLHF. The CDR3 DNA reads as TGTGCCAGCAGTCGTGGGGTGTATTCACCCCTCCACTTT.

This clonotype was observed a single time. The chain joins TRBV28 to TRBJ1-1; D unresolved. The CDR3 is 13 amino acids. Trimming shortened V by 8 bases and J by 4 bases, and 14 bases separated the two germline ends. In germline, CDR1 is MDHEN, CDR2 SYDVKM. In nucleotides, the CDR3 is TGTGCCAGCCCAGACGACGGGTTCACTGAAGCTTTCTTT. This codes for CASPDDGFTEAFF.

This chain connects TRBV27 to TRBJ1-5, with 11 nucleotides matching TRBD1. V was pared by 4 bases and J by 6 bases, with 5 bases of the junction left unmatched. Germline V lookup: CDR1 MNHEY, CDR2 SMNVEV (reference sequence). The CDR3 extends over 15 amino acids. The CDR3 is CASSSRTGGGQPQHF. CDR3 sequence (DNA): TGTGCCAGCAGTTCCCGGACAGGGGGCGGTCAGCCCCAGCATTTT.

V and J are TRBV9 and TRBJ2-2; 10 bases fit TRBD2. V gave up 4 bases and J gave up 6 bases; unmatched junction bases: 6. The CDR3 sequence is 15 residues long. Germline V lookup: CDR1 SGDLS, CDR2 YYNGEE. CDR3 in DNA: TGTGCCAGCAGCCTCAGCGGGGGGGCCCCCGGGGAGCTGTTTTTT. Translation gives CASSLSGGAPGELFF.

CDR3 sequence: CASRVQDRAYNEQFF. In DNA, the CDR3 is TGTGCCAGCAGGGTCCAGGACAGGGCTTACAATGAGCAGTTCTTC. This chain uses TRBV2 with TRBJ2-1, with 8 positions matching TRBD1. CDR3 length equals 15 residues. V was pared by 6 bases and J by 4 bases, with 8 bases of the junction left unmatched. Germline V CDR1 and CDR2: SNHLY, FYNNEI.

The chain has TRBV5-6 and TRBJ2-1, with D tentatively TRBD1 or TRBD2 (5 bases each). The germline V and J ends were trimmed by 3 bases and 2 bases, with 21 bases remaining between them. The V gene's germline CDR1 is SGHDT and CDR2 YYEEEE. CDR3 length: 18 residues. The DNA of the CDR3 is TGTGCCAGCAGCTATGGGACCACTCCCGCAGTAACCTACAATGAGCAGTTCTTC. This codes for CASSYGTTPAVTYNEQFF. Full variable domain (missing parts from reference TRBV5-6 and TRBJ2-1): DAGVTQSPTHLIKTRGQQVTLRCSPKSGHDTVSWYQQALGQGPQFIFQYYEEEERQRGNFPDRFSGHQFPNYSSELNVNALLLGDSALYLCASSYGTTPAVTYNEQFFGPGTRLTVL.

This chain uses TRBV20-1 with TRBJ1-5; D call uncertain. V shed 3 bases and J shed 6 bases, with 12 bases lying between them. CDR1 is DFQATT, CDR2 SNEGSKA, per germline (reference sequence). The CDR3 covers 13 residues. As DNA, the CDR3 is TGCAGTGCTAGGGATGGCACTGGTCAGCCCCAGCATTTT. It yields the protein CSARDGTGQPQHF.

This sequence joins TRBV12-5 and TRBJ2-7; perhaps TRBD2 as D (6 bases). The CDR3 is 14 residues long. Germline V CDR1 and CDR2: LGHNT, FRNRAP. Trimming stripped 5 bases from V and 2 bases from J, with 13 bases between. CDR3 amino acids: CASGQGLTAYEQYF. In nucleotides, the CDR3 is TGTGCTAGTGGTCAGGGACTTACAGCCTACGAGCAGTACTTC.

Comments on this clonotype: One end of the junction fails to match germline, which may point to a read error. V usage is TRBV20-1 and J usage is TRBJ2-3; 9 bases fit TRBD2. Germline CDR1 and CDR2: DFQATT and SNEGSKA (reference sequence). This CDR3 has 15 residues. CDR3 coding DNA: TGCAGTGCCAGAGGGGCGGGGGGGAGCACAGATACGCAGTATTTT. This codes for CSARGAGGSTDTQYF.